Below, 5 T cell receptor beta chains from the same sample are listed, as sequenced in a study of spatial heterogeneity in lung cancer. The time point was: blood at routine non-recurrence follow-up after resection. TCRdb processed the 5' RACE reads anew with MiXCR; each CDR3 protein has one entry. This sample has 40,000 to 45,000 distinct CDR3 sequences, with around 21% found just once. The sample here was PBMCs, taken at follow-up. The receptors were sampled from a female donor with early-stage non-small cell lung cancer.

This clonotype was found a few times. CDR3 DNA sequence: TGCAGTGCTAGAGAGTGGCGGAGCTCCTACAATGAGCAGTTCTTC. It yields the protein CSAREWRSSYNEQFF. This chain links TRBV20-1 with TRBJ2-1, with unresolved D. Germline-derived CDR1 and CDR2 are DFQATT and SNEGSKA (reference sequence). Trimming pared 0 bases from V and 0 bases from J, leaving 9 bases between. The CDR3 is 15 amino acids.

This clonotype was observed many times. The chain couples TRBV14 to TRBJ1-2; TRBD1 agrees at 8 bases. The length of the CDR3 is 12 residues. The J segment lost 8 bases and the V segment lost 4 bases, leaving 3 bases of the junction unmatched. Germline V CDR1 and CDR2: SGHDN, FVKESK. The CDR3 loop is CASSPGGRGYTF. In nucleotides, the CDR3 is TGTGCCAGCAGCCCAGGGGGCCGGGGCTACACCTTC.

The genes are TRBV5-1 and TRBJ1-1; no definite D call. Germline V gene sequence: CDR1 SGHRS, CDR2 YFSETQ. Trimming left V 1 base short and J 4 bases short, with 14 bases between. The CDR3 loop spans 15 amino acids. The CDR3 DNA sequence: TGCGCCAGCAGCTTGCCCCCGGGCTGGGGCACTGAAGCTTTCTTT. This codes for CASSLPPGWGTEAFF.

Concerning this clonotype itself: Possible read error: a much larger clone is one base away. The genes are TRBV2 and TRBJ2-7; TRBD2 aligns across 15 bases. The germline V gene has CDR1 SNHLY and CDR2 FYNNEI. The V gene end was trimmed by 3 bases and the J gene end by 2 bases; junction bases not matched to a gene: 8. This CDR3 region has 18 residues. The CDR3 nucleotides are TGTGCCAGCAGTGACATGGGACTAGCGGGAGGTCAAACCTACGAGCAGTACTTC. Its protein is CASSDMGLAGGQTYEQYF. The full variable domain, rest sourced from reference TRBV2 and TRBJ2-7, is EPEVTQTPSHQVTQMGQEVILRCVPISNHLYFYWYRQILGQKVEFLVSFYNNEISEKSEIFDDQFSVERPDGSNFTLKIRSTKLEDSAMYFCASSDMGLAGGQTYEQYFGPGTRLTVT.

This chain connects TRBV7-9 to TRBJ2-2; D remains ambiguous. Deletions cut 7 bases from V and 3 bases from J, with 18 bases between. Germline lookup yields CDR1 SEHNR and CDR2 FQNEAQ (reference sequence). The length of the CDR3 is 16 residues. CDR3 DNA: TGTGCCAGCACCCTGGGCGTGAGCCTCGACACCGGGGAGCTGTTTTTT. It encodes CASTLGVSLDTGELFF.